This T cell receptor (beta chain) emerged from a study of identical twins. Findings and limits, study-wide: Within cord blood, abundant beta clonotypes carried fewer insertions, but memory repertoires showed no such trend. The models gave estimates that fell short of the out-of-frame TCR alpha sharing seen in monozygotic twins.

TCRdb ran MiXCR on the 5' RACE reads and lists one entry per CDR3 protein. Among nearly 650,000 distinct CDR3 sequences, around 7.4% were seen once, and the ten largest hold 1.6%. The V end was cut by 6 bases, the J end by 6 bases, with 20 bases between. The CDR3 sequence is 15 residues long. Looked up from germline, CDR1 is SEHNR and CDR2 is FQNEAQ (reference sequence). This clonotype was seen repeatedly, ten times or more. The target antigen is unknown. The same data also went into a second study, on yellow fever vaccine responses in identical twins.

The sample comprised PBMCs. The source of this sequence is a woman under 30 in good health. J is TRBJ1-1 and V is TRBV7-9; perhaps TRBD1 as D (6 bases). CDR3 region: CASRASQGRASEAFF. DNA for the CDR3: TGTGCCAGCAGAGCTTCTCAGGGGAGGGCCTCTGAAGCTTTCTTT.